A selection of T cell receptor beta chains follows, all from one sample in a study of PD-1 blockade in classical Hodgkin lymphoma. Assay used: immunoSEQ multiplex PCR; TCRdb lists only in-frame clones, some missing. Of around 24,000 clones listed, 81% are singletons. The sequences come from peripheral blood mononuclear cells (PBMCs), collected before the fourth cycle of nivolumab. The origin of the receptors is a human donor with classical Hodgkin lymphoma. Each CDR3 is given without its conserved first and last residue. Fields, in order: CDR3 length, J gene, clone size, V gene, CDR3 protein. Expanded clones are given a class, and other clones once, few, many or no size at all.

length: 9
J: TRBJ2-1
size: .
V: TRBV5-6
CDR3: ASSRGDEQF

length: 11
J: TRBJ2-7
size: once
V: TRBV7-9
CDR3: ASSLTQDREQY

length: 14
J: TRBJ2-3
size: .
V: TRBV10-1
CDR3: ASSEAGTGGTDTQY

length: 15
J: TRBJ2-7
size: .
V: TRBV18
CDR3: ASSPPLGLAGTYEQY

length: 14
J: TRBJ1-3
size: .
V: TRBV2
CDR3: ATEVVAASSGNTIY

length: 12
J: TRBJ1-4
size: .
V: TRBV7-9
CDR3: ASSQGQSNEKLF

length: 15
J: TRBJ2-2
size: .
V: TRBV11-3
CDR3: ASSLDLGGAVTGELF

length: 13
J: TRBJ1-1
size: once
V: TRBV10-3
CDR3: AISGEDSLNTEAF

length: 12
J: TRBJ2-7
size: once
V: TRBV7-9
CDR3: ASGGDRPSYEQY

length: 14
J: TRBJ2-7
size: .
V: TRBV7-8
CDR3: ASSAQTSGISYEQY

length: 11
J: TRBJ1-2
size: .
V: TRBV7-8
CDR3: ASSPTIDYGYT

length: 13
J: TRBJ2-3
size: .
V: TRBV28
CDR3: ASRRTSGRADTQY

length: 9
J: TRBJ2-3
size: .
V: TRBV27
CDR3: ASSLGDTQY

length: 14
J: TRBJ1-1
size: .
V: TRBV2
CDR3: ASKRLTGGGNTEAF

length: 12
J: TRBJ1-1
size: .
V: TRBV5-1
CDR3: ASSITGVRTEAF